The entry below gives a single T cell receptor (beta chain) sequence along with its context. Using a J-beta primer mix together with a sample-barcoded 5' primer, a second PCR was run for roughly 6 to 11 cycles. TCRdb independently ran MiXCR on the 5' RACE reads; one entry per CDR3 protein. The sample records about 1.8 million distinct CDR3 sequences, about 50% being singletons. This sample is part of a study of blood T cells in healthy people across ages. The CDR3 is made up of 14 amino acids. V was trimmed by 4 bases and J by 6 bases, leaving 15 bases between them. Germline assignment: CDR1 SGHKS and CDR2 YYEKEE (reference sequence).

Sample: blood. The clonotype was recovered from a middle-aged woman in good health. V and J are TRBV5-5 and TRBJ2-3; TRBD1 or TRBD2 may be the D gene (5 bases each). The CDR3 nucleotides are TGTGCCAGCAGCAACCCGGGACGTGCGGATACGCAGTATTTT. Its translation is CASSNPGRADTQYF.